This T cell receptor (beta chain) was sequenced for a study of T-cell reconstitution after alpha-beta-depleted transplantation in children. Unique molecular identifiers were incorporated into the prepared TCRbeta library. One entry per CDR3 protein, called by TCRdb with MiXCR from the PCR reads. The table includes 250,000 to 350,000 distinct CDR3 sequences, almost 10% detected once. This clonotype was detected ten times or more. The source was PBMCs from the stem cell graft donor, collected from the stem cell graft. The receptor was isolated from a human donor who donated a stem cell graft to a child with SCID.

The CDR3 sequence: CASSSRLAPTDTQYF. The CDR3 DNA reads TGTGCCAGCAGCTCCCGACTAGCCCCCACAGATACGCAGTATTTT. The chain links TRBV3-1 to TRBJ2-3; the match to TRBD2 covers 7 bases. Germline lookup yields CDR1 LGHDT and CDR2 YNNKEL (reference sequence). Trimming cost V 5 bases and J 2 bases; bases outside gene matches: 7. The CDR3 sequence is 15 residues long.